This TCR beta chain derives from a study of cytomegalovirus exposure and HLA in healthy donors. As for the study in general: Prior work identified 120 million or so unique TCR beta sequences in about 179 million T cells. Study results and caveats: The likely explanation for a cluster of highly shared sequence variants was sequencing artifact. In a later analysis, at a false discovery rate of 0.05, some 17,000 TCR beta sequences were associated with HLA alleles. Both high specificity and high sensitivity reportedly marked the classifier's diagnosis of cytomegalovirus status.

About this clone itself: Antigen unknown.

A multiplex PCR was run with 60 Vbeta primers and 13 Jbeta primers. Repertoires were generated with immunoSEQ multiplex PCR, while TCRdb's copy carries only in-frame clones and drops some. The repertoire holds tens of thousands of clones, with roughly four fifths as singletons. V was clipped by 0 bases and J by 8 bases; unmatched bases: 7. The germline CDR1 and CDR2 sequences are LGHNA and YNFKEQ. The CDR3 length is 16 residues. Sequenced: PBMCs. The chain is built from TRBV4-2 and TRBJ2-3, with 11 bases matching TRBD2. This receptor was identified in a young man in good health and CMV-seronegative. CDR3 bases: TGTGCCAGCAGCCAAGAAGGTACTAGCGGGAGTGGTACGCAGTATTTT. Residues: CASSQEGTSGSGTQYF.